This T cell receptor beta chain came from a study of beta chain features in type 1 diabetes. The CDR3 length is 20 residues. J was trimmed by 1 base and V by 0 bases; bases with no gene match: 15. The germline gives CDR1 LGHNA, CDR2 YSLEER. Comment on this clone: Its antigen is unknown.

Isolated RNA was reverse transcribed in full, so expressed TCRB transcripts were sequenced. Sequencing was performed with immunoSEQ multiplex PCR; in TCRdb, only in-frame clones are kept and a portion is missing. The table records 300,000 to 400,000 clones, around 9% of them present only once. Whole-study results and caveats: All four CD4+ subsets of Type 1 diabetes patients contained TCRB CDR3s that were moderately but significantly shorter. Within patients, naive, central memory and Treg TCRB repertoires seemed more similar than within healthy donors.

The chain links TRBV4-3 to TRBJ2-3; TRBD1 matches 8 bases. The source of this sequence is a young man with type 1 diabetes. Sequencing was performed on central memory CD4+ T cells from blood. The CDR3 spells CASSQDLVGQGASRTDTQYF. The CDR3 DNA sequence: TGCGCCAGCAGCCAAGATCTGGTTGGGCAGGGGGCGTCACGCACAGATACGCAGTATTTT.